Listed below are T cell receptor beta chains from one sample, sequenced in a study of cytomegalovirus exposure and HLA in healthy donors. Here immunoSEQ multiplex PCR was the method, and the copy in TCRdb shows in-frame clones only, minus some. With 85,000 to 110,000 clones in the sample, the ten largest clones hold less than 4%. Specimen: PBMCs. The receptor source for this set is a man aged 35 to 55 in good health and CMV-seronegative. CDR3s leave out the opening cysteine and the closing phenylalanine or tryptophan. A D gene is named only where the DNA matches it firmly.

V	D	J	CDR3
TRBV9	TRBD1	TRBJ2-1	ASTDDRGPHNEQF
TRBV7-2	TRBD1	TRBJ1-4	ASSLDIWDRGNEKLF
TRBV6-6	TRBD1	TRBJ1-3	ASRTGGSGNTIY
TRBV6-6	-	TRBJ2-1	ASTNRYNEQF
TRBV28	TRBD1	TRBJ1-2	ASSLVQGSGGYT
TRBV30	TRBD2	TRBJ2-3	AWSVGLAGGGDTQY
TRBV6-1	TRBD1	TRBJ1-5	ASRQQGGSQPQH
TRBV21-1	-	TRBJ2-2	ASSKGQGDTGELF
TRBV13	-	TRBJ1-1	ASSQYTDGIEAF
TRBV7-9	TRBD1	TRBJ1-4	ASTSTGTGTEATNEKLF
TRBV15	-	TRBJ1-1	ATSSKAGTEAF
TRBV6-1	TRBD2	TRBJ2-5	ASSGTSGGAGDVKTQY
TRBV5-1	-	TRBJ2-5	ASSLGSGIQETQY
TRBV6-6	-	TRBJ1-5	ASHPHGEFNQPQH
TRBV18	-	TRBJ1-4	ASSPFEVSLGLEKLF
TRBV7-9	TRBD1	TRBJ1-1	ASSPGQGATEAF
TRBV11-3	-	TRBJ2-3	ASSFEYTDTQY
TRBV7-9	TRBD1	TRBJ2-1	ASSPQTGADEQF
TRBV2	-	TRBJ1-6	ASSELENSPLH
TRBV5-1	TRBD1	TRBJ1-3	ASRRVPGQDGNTIY
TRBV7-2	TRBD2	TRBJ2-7	ASSLDSGSSYEQY
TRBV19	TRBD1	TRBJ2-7	ASSAGTGQYEQY
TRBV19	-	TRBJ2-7	ASSIDTLREQY
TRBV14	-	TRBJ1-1	ASSPVGGANTEAF
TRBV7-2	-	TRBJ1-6	ASSTLTAPAPLH
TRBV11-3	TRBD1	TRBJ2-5	ASSLSRDREQETQY
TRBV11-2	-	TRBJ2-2	ASSRRGNTGELF
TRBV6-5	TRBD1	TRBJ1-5	ASSGGQGHH
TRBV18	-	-	ASSPARGTSSYEQY
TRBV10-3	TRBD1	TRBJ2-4	AISVGQGVMNDIQY
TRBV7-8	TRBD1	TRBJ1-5	ASSLGSGGANQPQH
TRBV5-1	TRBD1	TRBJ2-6	ASNPRQGASSGANVLT
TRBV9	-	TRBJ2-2	ASSVVSTGELF
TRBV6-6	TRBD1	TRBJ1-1	ASSKGQEAF
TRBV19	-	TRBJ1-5	ASSPERVSNQPQH
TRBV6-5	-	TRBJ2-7	ASSAFLSSYEQY
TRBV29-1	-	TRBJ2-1	SVALEGSGRRDEQF
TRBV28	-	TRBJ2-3	ASSLWAPGGTDTQY
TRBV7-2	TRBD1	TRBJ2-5	ASSPAGQGAGTQY
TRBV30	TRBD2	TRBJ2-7	ALWGGNEQY
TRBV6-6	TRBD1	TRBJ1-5	ASSRTGRSNQPQH
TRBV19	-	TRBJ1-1	ASRPDGGENTEAF
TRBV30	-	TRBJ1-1	ACSRRDTEAF
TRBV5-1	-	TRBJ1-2	ASSFPGTYGYT
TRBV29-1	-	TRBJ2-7	SVGPAGYEQY
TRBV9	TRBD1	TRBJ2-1	ASSGTGKDNEQF
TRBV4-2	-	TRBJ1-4	ASSQDWGGILEKLF
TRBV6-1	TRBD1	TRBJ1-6	ASSEAAGTGLSPLH
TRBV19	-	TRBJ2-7	ASSTPVGRYEQY
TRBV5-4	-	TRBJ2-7	ASSLGWTEPTKQY
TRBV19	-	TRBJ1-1	ASSIDRNTEAF
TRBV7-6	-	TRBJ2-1	ASSSRVSDNEQF
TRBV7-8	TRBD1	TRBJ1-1	ASSLGTGNTEAF
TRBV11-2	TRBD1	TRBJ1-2	ASSSIRGHIYGYT
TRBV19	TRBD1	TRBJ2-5	ASSRGQGAFETQY
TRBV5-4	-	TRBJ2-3	ASSLEGVGTDTQY